This TCR beta chain was sequenced during a study of blood T cell repertoires in COVID-19. Authors' processing steps: Nucleated cell counts were estimated from reference gene primer amplification. Measured with immunoSEQ multiplex PCR; TCRdb has only the in-frame clones, and not every one. V and J calls and clone size are as listed in that table; D and trimming were resolved from the DNA. The table lists approximately 260,000 clones, approximately 83% of them singletons, with more than 9.5% in the top ten. CDR3 length: 15 amino acids. Trimming at V came to 0 bases and at J to 15 bases, leaving 7 bases not matched to a gene. Per germline, CDR1 ENHRY and CDR2 SYGVKD.

Source material: peripheral blood. This chain links TRBV10-3 with TRBJ1-6, with 11 bases aligning to TRBD1. The receptor comes from a woman over 75 with acute or convalescent COVID-19. The CDR3 region is CAISESRGQGVHLHF. The DNA of the CDR3 is TGTGCCATCAGTGAGTCTAGGGGACAGGGGGTGCACCTCCACTTT.